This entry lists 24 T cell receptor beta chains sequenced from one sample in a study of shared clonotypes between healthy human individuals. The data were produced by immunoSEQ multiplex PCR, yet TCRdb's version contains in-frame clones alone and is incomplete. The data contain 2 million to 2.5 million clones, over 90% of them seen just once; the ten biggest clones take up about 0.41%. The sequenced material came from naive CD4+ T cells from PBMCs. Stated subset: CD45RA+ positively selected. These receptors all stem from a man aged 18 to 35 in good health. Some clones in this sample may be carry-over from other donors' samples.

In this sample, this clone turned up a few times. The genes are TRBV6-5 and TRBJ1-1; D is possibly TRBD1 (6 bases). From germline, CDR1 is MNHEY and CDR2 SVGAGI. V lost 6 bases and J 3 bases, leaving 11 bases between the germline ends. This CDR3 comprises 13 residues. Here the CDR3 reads CASRAPGDTEAFF. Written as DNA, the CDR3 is TGTGCCAGCAGGGCCCCAGGGGACACTGAAGCTTTCTTT.

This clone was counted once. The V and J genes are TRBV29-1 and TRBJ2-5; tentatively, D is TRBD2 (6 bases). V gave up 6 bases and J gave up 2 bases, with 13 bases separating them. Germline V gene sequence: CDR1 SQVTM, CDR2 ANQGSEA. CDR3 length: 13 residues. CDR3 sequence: CSVLKAGQETQYF. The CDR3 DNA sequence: TGCAGCGTGCTCAAGGCGGGACAAGAGACCCAGTACTTC.

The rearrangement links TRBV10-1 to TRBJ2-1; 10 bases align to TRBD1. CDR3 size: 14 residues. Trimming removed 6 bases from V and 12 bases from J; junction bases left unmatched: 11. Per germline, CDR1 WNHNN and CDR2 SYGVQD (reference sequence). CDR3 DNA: TGCGCCAGCAGACCCGGGACAGGGGCCAGAGGGCAGTTCTTC. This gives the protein CASRPGTGARGQFF.

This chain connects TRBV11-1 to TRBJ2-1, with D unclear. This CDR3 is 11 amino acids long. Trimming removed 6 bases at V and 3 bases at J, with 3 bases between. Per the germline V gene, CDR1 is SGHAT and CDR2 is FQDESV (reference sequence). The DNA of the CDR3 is TGTGCCAGCAGACACTACAATGAGCAGTTCTTC. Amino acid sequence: CASRHYNEQFF.

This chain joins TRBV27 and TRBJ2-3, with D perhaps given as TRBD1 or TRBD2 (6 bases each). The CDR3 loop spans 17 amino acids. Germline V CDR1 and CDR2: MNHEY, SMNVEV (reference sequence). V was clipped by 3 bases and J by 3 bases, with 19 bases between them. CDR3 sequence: CASSFGWGASMTDTQYF. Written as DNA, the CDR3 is TGTGCCAGCAGTTTTGGCTGGGGGGCTTCCATGACAGATACGCAGTATTTT.

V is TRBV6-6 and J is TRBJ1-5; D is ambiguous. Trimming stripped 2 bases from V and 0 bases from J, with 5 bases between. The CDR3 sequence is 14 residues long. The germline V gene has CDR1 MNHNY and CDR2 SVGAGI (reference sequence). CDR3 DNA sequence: TGTGCCAGCAGTTACCAGAATAGCAATCAGCCCCAGCATTTT. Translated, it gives CASSYQNSNQPQHF.

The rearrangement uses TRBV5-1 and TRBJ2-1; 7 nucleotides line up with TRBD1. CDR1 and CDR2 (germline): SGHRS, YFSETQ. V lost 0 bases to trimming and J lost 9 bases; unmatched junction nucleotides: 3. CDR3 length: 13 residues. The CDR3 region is CASSLAAGGEQFF. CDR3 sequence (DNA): TGCGCCAGCAGCTTGGCGGCAGGGGGTGAGCAGTTCTTC.

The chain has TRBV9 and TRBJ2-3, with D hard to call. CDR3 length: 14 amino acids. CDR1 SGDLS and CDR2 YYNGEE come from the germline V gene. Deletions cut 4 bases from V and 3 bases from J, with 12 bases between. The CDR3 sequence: CASSPPRATDTQYF. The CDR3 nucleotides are TGTGCCAGCAGCCCTCCCCGCGCTACAGATACGCAGTATTTT.

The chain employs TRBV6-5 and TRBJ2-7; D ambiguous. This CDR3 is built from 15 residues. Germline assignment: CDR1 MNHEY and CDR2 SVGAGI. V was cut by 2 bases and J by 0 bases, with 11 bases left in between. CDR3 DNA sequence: TGTGCCAGCAGTTACACGCCGAAAAGCTCCTACGAGCAGTACTTC. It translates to CASSYTPKSSYEQYF.

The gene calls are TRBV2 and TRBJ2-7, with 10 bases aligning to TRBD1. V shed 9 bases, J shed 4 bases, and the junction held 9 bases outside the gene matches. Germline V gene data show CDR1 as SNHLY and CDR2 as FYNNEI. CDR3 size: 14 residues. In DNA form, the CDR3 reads TGTGCCAGTTGTCCGGGACAGGGGATGTACGAGCAGTACTTC. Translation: CASCPGQGMYEQYF. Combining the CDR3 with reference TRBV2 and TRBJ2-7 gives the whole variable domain EPEVTQTPSHQVTQMGQEVILRCVPISNHLYFYWYRQILGQKVEFLVSFYNNEISEKSEIFDDQFSVERPDGSNFTLKIRSTKLEDSAMYFCASCPGQGMYEQYFGPGTRLTVT.

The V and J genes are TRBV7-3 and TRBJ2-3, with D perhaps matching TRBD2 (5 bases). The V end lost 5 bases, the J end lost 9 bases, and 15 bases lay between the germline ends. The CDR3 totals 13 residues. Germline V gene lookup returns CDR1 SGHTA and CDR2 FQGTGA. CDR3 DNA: TGTGCCAGCAGCCAAAACCACCGGGAAACGCAGTATTTT. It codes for CASSQNHRETQYF.

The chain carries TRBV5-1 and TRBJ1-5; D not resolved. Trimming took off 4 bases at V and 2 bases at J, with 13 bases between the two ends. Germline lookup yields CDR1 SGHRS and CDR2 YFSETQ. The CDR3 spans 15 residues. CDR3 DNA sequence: TGCGCCAGCAGCCTGACCGACGGCGGCAATCAGCCCCAGCATTTT. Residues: CASSLTDGGNQPQHF. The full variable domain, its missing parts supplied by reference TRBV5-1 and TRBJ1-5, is KAGVTQTPRYLIKTRGQQVTLSCSPISGHRSVSWYQQTPGQGLQFLFEYFSETQRNKGNFPGRFSGRQFSNSRSEMNVSTLELGDSALYLCASSLTDGGNQPQHFGDGTRLSIL.

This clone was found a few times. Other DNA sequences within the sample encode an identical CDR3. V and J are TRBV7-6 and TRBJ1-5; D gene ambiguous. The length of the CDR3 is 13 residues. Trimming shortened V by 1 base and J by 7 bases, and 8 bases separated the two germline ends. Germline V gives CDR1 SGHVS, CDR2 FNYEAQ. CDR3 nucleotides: TGTGCCAGCAGCTTAGAGGGAGGCCAGCCCCAGCATTTT. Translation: CASSLEGGQPQHF.

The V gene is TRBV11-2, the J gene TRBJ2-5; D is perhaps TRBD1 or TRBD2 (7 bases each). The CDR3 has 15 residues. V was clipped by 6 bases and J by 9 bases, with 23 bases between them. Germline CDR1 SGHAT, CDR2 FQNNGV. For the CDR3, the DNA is TGTGCCAGCAGACGAGGGGGCGGGAGAATTGGACCCCAGTACTTC. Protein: CASRRGGGRIGPQYF.

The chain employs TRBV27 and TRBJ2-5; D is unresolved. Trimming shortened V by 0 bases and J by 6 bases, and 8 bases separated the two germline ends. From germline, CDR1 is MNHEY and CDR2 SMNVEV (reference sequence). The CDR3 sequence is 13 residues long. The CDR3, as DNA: TGTGCCAGCAGTTTATCCCCTTGGAAGACCCAGTACTTC. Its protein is CASSLSPWKTQYF.

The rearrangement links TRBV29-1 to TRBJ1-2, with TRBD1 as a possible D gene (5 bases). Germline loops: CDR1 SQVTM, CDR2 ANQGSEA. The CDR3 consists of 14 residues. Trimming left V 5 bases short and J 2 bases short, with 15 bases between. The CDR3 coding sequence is TGCAGCGTTAACCCGGGACTATCGAACTATGGCTACACCTTC. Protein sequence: CSVNPGLSNYGYTF.

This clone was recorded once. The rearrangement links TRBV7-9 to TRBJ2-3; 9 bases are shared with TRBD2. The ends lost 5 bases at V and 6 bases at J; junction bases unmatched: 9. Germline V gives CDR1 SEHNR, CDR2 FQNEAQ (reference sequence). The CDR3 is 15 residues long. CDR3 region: CASSPQTSGLDTQYF. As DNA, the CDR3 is TGTGCCAGCAGCCCTCAGACTAGCGGCCTGGATACGCAGTATTTT.

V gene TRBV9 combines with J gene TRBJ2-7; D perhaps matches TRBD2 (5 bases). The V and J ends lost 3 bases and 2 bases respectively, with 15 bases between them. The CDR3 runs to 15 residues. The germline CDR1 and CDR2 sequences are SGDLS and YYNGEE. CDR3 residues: CASSERAARTYEQYF. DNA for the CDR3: TGTGCCAGCAGCGAGAGGGCAGCAAGGACCTACGAGCAGTACTTC.

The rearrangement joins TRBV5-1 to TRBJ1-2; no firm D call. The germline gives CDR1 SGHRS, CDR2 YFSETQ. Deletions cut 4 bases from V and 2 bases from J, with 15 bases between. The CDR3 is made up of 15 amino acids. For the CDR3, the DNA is TGCGCCAGCAGCCCCCGGTCCGGAGGAAACTATGGCTACACCTTC. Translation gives CASSPRSGGNYGYTF.

CDR3: CASSQREFAQSEAFF. The CDR3, as DNA: TGTGCCAGCAGCCAACGTGAATTCGCCCAATCTGAAGCTTTCTTT. V is TRBV2 and J is TRBJ1-1; D is uncertain. Germline-derived CDR1 and CDR2 are SNHLY and FYNNEI. CDR3 length: 15 amino acids. V lost 6 bases to trimming and J lost 6 bases, with 20 bases between them.

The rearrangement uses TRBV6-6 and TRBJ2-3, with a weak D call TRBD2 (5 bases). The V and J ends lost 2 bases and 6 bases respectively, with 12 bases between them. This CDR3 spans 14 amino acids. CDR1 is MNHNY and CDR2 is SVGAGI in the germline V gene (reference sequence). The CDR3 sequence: CASSYPDSGDTQYF. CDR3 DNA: TGTGCCAGCAGTTACCCGGACTCGGGGGATACGCAGTATTTT.

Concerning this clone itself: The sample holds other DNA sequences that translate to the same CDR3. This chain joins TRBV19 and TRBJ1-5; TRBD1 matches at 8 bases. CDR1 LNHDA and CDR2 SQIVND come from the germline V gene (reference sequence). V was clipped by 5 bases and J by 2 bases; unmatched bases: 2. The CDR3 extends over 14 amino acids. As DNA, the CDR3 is TGTGCCAGTAGTCCGACAGGGGGCAATCAGCCCCAGCATTTT. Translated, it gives CASSPTGGNQPQHF.

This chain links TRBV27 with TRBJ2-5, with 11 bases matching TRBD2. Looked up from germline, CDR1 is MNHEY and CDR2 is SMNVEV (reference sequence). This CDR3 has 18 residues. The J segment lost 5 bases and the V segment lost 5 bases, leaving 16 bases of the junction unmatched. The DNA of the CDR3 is TGTGCCAGCAGTCCCCTTAGCGGGAGGGTGAAACATTACGAGACCCAGTACTTC. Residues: CASSPLSGRVKHYETQYF.

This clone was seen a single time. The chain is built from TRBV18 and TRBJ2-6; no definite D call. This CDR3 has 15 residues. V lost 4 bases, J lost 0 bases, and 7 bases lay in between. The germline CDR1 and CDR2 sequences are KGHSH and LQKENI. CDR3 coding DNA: TGTGCCAGCTCACTTCTGAGCTCTGGGGCCAACGTCCTGACTTTC. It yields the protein CASSLLSSGANVLTF.